One sample yielded the 17 T cell receptor beta chains listed below, sequenced in a study of T-cell reconstitution after alpha-beta-depleted transplantation in children. Molecular barcoding with unique molecular identifiers was used for the TCRbeta library. TCRdb used MiXCR to reprocess the PCR reads, holding one entry per CDR3 protein. The data contain 600,000 to 800,000 distinct CDR3 sequences, about 12% of them singletons. The sequenced sample was PBMCs, obtained before TCRalphabeta/CD19-depleted stem cell transplant. The receptors originated from a girl aged 2 to 9 with congenital amegakaryocytic thrombocytopenia, due to receive a stem cell transplant.

The chain uses TRBV19 and TRBJ2-2; D unclear. This CDR3 comprises 14 residues. Germline CDR1 LNHDA, CDR2 SQIVND (reference sequence). Trimming removed 3 bases from V and 1 base from J, with 6 bases in between. The CDR3 is CASSIQMNTGELFF. In DNA form, the CDR3 reads TGTGCCAGTAGTATTCAGATGAACACCGGGGAGCTGTTTTTT.

This clonotype turned up a few times. This rearrangement joins TRBV12-3 or TRBV12-4 to TRBJ2-3, with TRBD2 matching over 14 bases. Trimming took 2 bases from V and 3 from J; bases not matched to a gene: 19. The CDR3 sequence is 22 residues long. This CDR3 is CASSLTGSYGTSGSSETDTQYF. The CDR3 nucleotides are TGTGCCAGCAGTTTAACGGGGAGTTACGGGACTAGCGGGAGTTCAGAGACAGATACGCAGTATTTT.

The chain links TRBV7-9 to TRBJ2-7; D ambiguous. The germline V gene encodes CDR1 SEHNR and CDR2 FQNEAQ (reference sequence). Trimming cost V 6 bases and J 7 bases, with 22 bases left between them. This CDR3 spans 15 amino acids. The CDR3 here is CASSVSAASLGEQYF. The CDR3 DNA reads as TGTGCCAGCAGTGTGTCCGCGGCCTCCCTGGGGGAGCAGTACTTC.

This clonotype was seen more than once but under ten times. This chain uses TRBV5-1 with TRBJ1-1, with no clear D. V shed 4 bases and J shed 2 bases, with 9 bases lying between them. The CDR3 spans 13 residues. The germline V gene has CDR1 SGHRS and CDR2 YFSETQ. The DNA of the CDR3 is TGCGCCAGCAGCCCGGACCCAAACACTGAAGCTTTCTTT. This codes for CASSPDPNTEAFF.

The rearrangement links TRBV29-1 to TRBJ2-3; perhaps TRBD2 as D (6 bases). From germline, CDR1 is SQVTM and CDR2 ANQGSEA. CDR3 length: 13 residues. This CDR3 is CKIRSSGTDTQYF. In DNA, the CDR3 is TGCAAGATACGGTCTAGCGGCACAGATACGCAGTATTTT.

This clonotype was recorded at least ten times. V is TRBV4-1 and J is TRBJ2-4; 9 bases match TRBD1. There are 15 residues in the CDR3. Germline loops: CDR1 MGHRA, CDR2 YSYEKL. V was clipped by 0 bases and J by 7 bases; unmatched bases: 4. The CDR3 DNA reads TGCGCCAGCAGCCAAGACACAGGGGGCTTGAACATTCAGTACTTC. Its translation: CASSQDTGGLNIQYF.

The chain joins TRBV27 to TRBJ2-3; 9 bases fit TRBD1. CDR1 and CDR2 from the germline V gene are MNHEY and SMNVEV (reference sequence). The CDR3 has 16 residues. Unmatched junction bases numbered 11, after V lost 10 bases and J lost 0 bases. CDR3 sequence: CATSHGTGRSTDTQYF. The CDR3 coding sequence is TGTGCCACCAGCCATGGGACAGGGAGGAGCACAGATACGCAGTATTTT.

This clonotype was seen at least ten times. The chain has TRBV29-1 and TRBJ2-1; 12 nucleotides align to TRBD2. The CDR3 has 15 residues. With 6 bases clipped from V and 2 bases from J, the junction kept 5 bases outside the gene matches. Germline CDR1 and CDR2: SQVTM and ANQGSEA. CDR3 region: CSVRLAGDTYNEQFF. Written as DNA, the CDR3 is TGCAGCGTGAGACTAGCGGGAGATACCTACAATGAGCAGTTCTTC.

This clonotype was found many times. The chain uses TRBV20-1 and TRBJ2-1, with D possibly being TRBD1 (6 bases). The germline V and J ends were trimmed by 6 bases and 4 bases, with 16 bases remaining between them. In germline, CDR1 is DFQATT, CDR2 SNEGSKA (reference sequence). The CDR3 has 14 amino acids. The CDR3 coding sequence is TGCAGTGCCCGAGGGTACCAGGGGTACAATGAGCAGTTCTTC. It specifies CSARGYQGYNEQFF.

In its sample, this clonotype was seen many times. The CDR3 spells CASSLMAWTSGTYEQYF. The DNA of the CDR3 is TGTGCCAGCAGTTTAATGGCATGGACTAGCGGTACCTACGAGCAGTACTTC. J is TRBJ2-7 and V is TRBV12-3 or TRBV12-4, with TRBD2 identical over 10 bases. V trimming: 2 bases; J trimming: 2 bases; junction bases outside the gene matches: 9. The CDR3 length is 17 residues.

This clonotype showed up just a few times. V and J are TRBV9 and TRBJ1-2, with a possible D match to TRBD1 (6 bases). CDR1 is SGDLS and CDR2 is YYNGEE in the germline V gene. The CDR3 sequence is 16 residues long. The V end lost 0 bases, the J end lost 1 base, and 13 bases lay between the germline ends. The CDR3 DNA is TGTGCCAGCAGCGTAGGGGCCACAGGGAGTAACTATGGCTACACCTTC. It yields the protein CASSVGATGSNYGYTF.

This clonotype was observed many times. The chain has TRBV20-1 and TRBJ2-3, with 7 bases aligning to TRBD1. CDR1 and CDR2 (germline): DFQATT, SNEGSKA (reference sequence). The trim removed 5 bases at V and 5 bases at J, leaving 1 base unmatched. The CDR3 loop spans 11 amino acids. CDR3 residues: CSAHRGDTQYF. The CDR3 DNA sequence: TGCAGTGCTCACAGGGGAGATACGCAGTATTTT.

This clonotype was seen a handful of times. The chain combines TRBV19 with TRBJ2-5, with 15 bases that match TRBD2. CDR3 length: 16 residues. Unmatched junction bases numbered 5, after V lost 4 bases and J lost 5 bases. The germline CDR1 and CDR2 sequences are LNHDA and SQIVND (reference sequence). The CDR3 is CASSTGTSGRLETQYF. The CDR3 region has the DNA TGTGCCAGTAGTACCGGGACTAGCGGGAGGCTCGAGACCCAGTACTTC.

With respect to this clonotype: One end of the junction fails to match germline, which may point to a read error. The chain has TRBV12-3 or TRBV12-4 and TRBJ2-7, with 7 bases that match TRBD1. The CDR3 runs to 14 residues. CDR3 protein: CASSKGASSYGQYF. As DNA, the CDR3 is TGTGCCAGCAGCAAGGGGGCCTCCTCGTACGGGCAGTACTTC.

Comment on this clonotype: This may stem from a read error, because a much larger clone lies one nucleotide away. The chain links TRBV20-1 to TRBJ2-1, with D uncertain. The CDR3 runs to 13 residues. V was shortened by 3 bases and J by 2 bases, with 8 bases between the two germline ends. Germline V gene lookup returns CDR1 DFQATT and CDR2 SNEGSKA (reference sequence). CDR3 protein: CSASNSTYNEQFF. Written as DNA, the CDR3 is TGCAGTGCTAGCAACTCGACCTACAATGAGCAGTTCTTC.

The V gene is TRBV29-1, the J gene TRBJ1-1; D may be TRBD1 (5 bases). This CDR3 comprises 11 residues. Germline V lookup: CDR1 SQVTM, CDR2 ANQGSEA. V lost 8 bases, J lost 10 bases, and 17 bases lay in between. The CDR3 loop is CSTDGGDGAFF. CDR3 sequence (DNA): TGCAGCACTGACGGAGGGGACGGAGCTTTCTTT. The variable domain in full, completed from reference TRBV29-1 and TRBJ1-1, reads SAVISQKPSRDICQRGTSLTIQCQVDSQVTMMFWYRQQPGQSLTLIATANQGSEATYESGFVIDKFPISRPNLTFSTLTVSNMSPEDSSIYLCSTDGGDGAFFGQGTRLTVV.

The CDR3 is CSAGNEREGRDTQYF. The CDR3 region has the DNA TGCAGTGCCGGGAATGAGCGGGAGGGCCGGGATACGCAGTATTTT. This chain uses TRBV20-1 with TRBJ2-3; 10 nucleotides match TRBD2. Germline values: CDR1 DFQATT, CDR2 SNEGSKA (reference sequence). The CDR3 has 15 residues. The trim removed 6 bases at V and 6 bases at J, leaving 12 bases unmatched.